This paragraph reports one TCR beta chain. Its target antigen remains unknown. No much larger clone is present one base from it, and per-base qualities are unavailable. This record belongs to a study of blood T cells in healthy people across ages (dated by TCRdb to the mid-2010s). The study in broad terms: In model experiments, template switching captured roughly one uniquely barcoded TCR beta cDNA molecule for every two T cells. Donors were grouped into four age groups: young (average about 15 years), middle-aged (39), aged (about 59) and long-lived (approximately 81). Age-related changes in TCR beta repertoire diversity were measured in the study by deep sequencing normalized with unique cDNA molecular identifiers. Two additional independent replicas of 1 million unique cDNA reads from the same blood draw were analyzed for two donors (one aged 18 to 30 and one aged 80 or older). To avoid experimental bias, donors of different ages were randomly spread across the sequencing lanes.

Trimming costs V 3 bases and J 5 bases, and their ends lie 5 bases apart. CDR3 length: 11 amino acids, cysteine to phenylalanine. CDR3 DNA only is kept here, 33 bases in frame from base 1. The CDR1 and CDR2 encoded by the germline V gene are MNHNS and SASEGT. What the research found in general, with its limitations: Because donor CMV infection status was unknown, age-related changes in expanded clonotypes were potentially confounded. Total diversity estimates from one million sequenced T cells were considered lower bounds and underestimates. Compared with the aged group, the long-lived group had more naive CD4+ T cells, fewer expanded clones and increased TCR diversity, a pattern suggesting age selection. Observed TCR beta diversity per million T cells fell roughly linearly with age, and a significant reduction was already apparent by age around 44. Because profiling used bulk unsorted PBMCs, naive and antigen-experienced compartments could not be compared conclusively. There was a strong correlation between observed TCR beta diversity and the percentage of naive T cells measured by flow cytometry.

Library generation was performed with 5' RACE. Sequencing relied on an Illumina HiSeq 2500. A second PCR of 7 to 11 cycles was performed with a sample-barcoded 5' primer and a J-beta primer mix. Each TCR beta cDNA molecule received a unique molecular identifier from a template-switch 5' adaptor carrying 12 random nucleotides. Each sample yielded at least 3 million CDR3-containing paired-end reads. The Mint cDNA synthesis kit, primed by a TRBC-specific oligonucleotide, was used to synthesize first-strand cDNA from all RNA. Following uracil-DNA glycosylase treatment, a first 18-cycle PCR with universal primers M1SS and BC2_uni_R was performed on all cDNA. Regarding the original processing steps: Normalization of each sample was performed by random selection of 1 million high-quality reads, each carrying a distinct molecular identifier. Reads with shared molecular identifiers were discarded instead of being binned into consensus sequences. CDR3 identification, clonotype clustering and error correction used MiTCR with a Q25 quality threshold and the strictest error-elimination algorithm. A nonparametric unseen species model with Euler transformation was used to estimate a lower bound on total TCR beta diversity. Using fastp at Q25 and MiXCR, TCRdb reprocessed the public reads and kept productive beta chains. Each entry merges the rows of one CDR3 protein and shows their most common DNA and genes. TCRdb's processing, not the authors' own work, is the source of the V and J calls. This sample gives 600,000 or so distinct CDR3 sequences in total; 21% of them show up just once. About 3.6% of the sample is held by the ten biggest clonotypes.

Donors were approximately 42 systemically healthy Caucasian individuals from Russia aged 6 to 90 years. About 10 milliliters of peripheral blood were drawn from each donor into EDTA-treated Vacutainer tubes. Ficoll-Paque density-gradient centrifugation was used to isolate PBMCs, with at least 6.5 million per sample. Trizol reagent was used to extract total RNA from the PBMCs, yielding at least 5 micrograms per sample. Naive CD45RAhigh/CD27high T cell percentages were measured by flow cytometry on a PBMC aliquot from every donor. The sequenced sample was blood. The chain uses TRBV6-1 and TRBJ2-7; no D gene is confidently identified. This TCR came from a man between 70 and 80 years old in good health. The nucleotides are TGTGCCAGCAGTGACGTGGACGAGCAGTACTTC. It specifies CASSDVDEQYF.